The entry below gives a single T cell receptor (beta chain) sequence along with its context. The data were taken from a study of blood T cell repertoires in COVID-19. Study as a whole: The samples span acute and convalescent COVID-19 from the United States, Italy and Spain. Nucleic acid was either cDNA or gDNA, and it came from T cells, B-cell-depleted T cells, or PBMCs.

As originally analysed: Reference gene primers were amplified, and this amplification served to estimate nucleated cell counts. This table comes from immunoSEQ multiplex PCR, and its TCRdb copy is limited to in-frame clones, with some not included. That table is the source of V, J and clone size, and D and trimming were worked out from the DNA. The sample lists 450,000 to 500,000 clones, 70% to 90% seen once, with 3.2% in the top ten. This CDR3 comprises 14 residues. CDR1 is SGHDT and CDR2 is YYEEEE in the germline V gene. Trimming took off 0 bases at V and 3 bases at J, with 9 bases between the two ends.

The V and J genes are TRBV5-6 and TRBJ1-2; tentatively, D is TRBD1 (5 bases). The sequencing input was peripheral blood. This receptor was taken from a human donor in a cohort sampled during active COVID-19. Written as DNA, the CDR3 is TGTGCCAGCAGCTTGGGGGGCGTAGACTATGGCTACACCTTC. Its protein is CASSLGGVDYGYTF.